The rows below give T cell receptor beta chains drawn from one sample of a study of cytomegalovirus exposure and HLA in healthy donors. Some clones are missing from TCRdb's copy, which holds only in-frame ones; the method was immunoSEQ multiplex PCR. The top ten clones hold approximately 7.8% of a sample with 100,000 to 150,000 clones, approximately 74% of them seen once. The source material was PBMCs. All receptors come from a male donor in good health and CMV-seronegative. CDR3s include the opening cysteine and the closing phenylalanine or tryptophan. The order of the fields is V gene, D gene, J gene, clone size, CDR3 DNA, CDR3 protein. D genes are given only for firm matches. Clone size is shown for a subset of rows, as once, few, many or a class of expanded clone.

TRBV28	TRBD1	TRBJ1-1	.	TGTGCCAGCAGTACCACATCGACAGGGGATCGGGCTGAAGCTTTCTTT	CASSTTSTGDRAEAFF
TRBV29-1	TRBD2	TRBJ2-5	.	TGCAGCGTTCCTATGCGGGGGGGGGAGACCCAGTACTTC	CSVPMRGGETQYF
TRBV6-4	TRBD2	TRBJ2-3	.	TGTGCCAGCAGTGATCTTTTCAACGGGCGGGAGGTGACAGATACGCAGTATTTT	CASSDLFNGREVTDTQYF
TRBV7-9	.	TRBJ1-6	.	TGTGCCAGCAGCTTACACGGTAACAATTCACCCCTCCACTTT	CASSLHGNNSPLHF
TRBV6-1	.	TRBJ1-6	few	TGTGCCAGCAGTGAACCTCTTGATAATTCACCCCTCCACTTT	CASSEPLDNSPLHF
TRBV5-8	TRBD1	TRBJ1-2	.	TGTGCCAGCAGCGAATACAGGGGCGCGACAGCTAACTATGGCTACACCTTC	CASSEYRGATANYGYTF
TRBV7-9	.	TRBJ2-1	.	TGTGCCAGCAAGAAGACGGGAGATGGCAATGAGCAGTTCTTC	CASKKTGDGNEQFF
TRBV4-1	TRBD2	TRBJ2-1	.	TGCGCCAGCAGCCGGCCGGGAGCGGGGGGGCTCGGTGAGCAGTTCTTC	CASSRPGAGGLGEQFF
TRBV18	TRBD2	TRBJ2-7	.	TGTGCCAGCTCCCGGACTAGCGGGAGCGGGGGGAACGAGCAGTACTTC	CASSRTSGSGGNEQYF
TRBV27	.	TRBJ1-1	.	TGTGCCAGCAGAACGACAGTTACCACTGAAGCTTTCTTT	CASRTTVTTEAFF
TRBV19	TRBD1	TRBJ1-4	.	TGTGCCAGTAGTACTCAGGACAGGGGGCGGTCTAATGAAAAACTGTTTTTT	CASSTQDRGRSNEKLFF
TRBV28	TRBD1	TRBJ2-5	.	TGTGCCAGCAGGATCCGGGACAGGCCCAAGCAGTACTTC	CASRIRDRPKQYF
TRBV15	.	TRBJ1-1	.	TGTGCCACCAGCAGAGATCCGCAGGCGAGCACTGAAGCTTTCTTT	CATSRDPQASTEAFF
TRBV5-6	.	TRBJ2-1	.	TGTGCCAGCAGCTTGGTACAAAATACCTACAATGAGCAGTTCTTC	CASSLVQNTYNEQFF
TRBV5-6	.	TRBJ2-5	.	TGTGCCAGCAGCTTAGTACAGTTAGAGACCCAGTACTTC	CASSLVQLETQYF
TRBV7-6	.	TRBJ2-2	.	TGTGCCAGCAGCCCTCAAAGAGTGATGAACACCGGGGAGCTGTTTTTT	CASSPQRVMNTGELFF
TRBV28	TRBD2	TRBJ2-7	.	TGTGCCAGCAGCGAGACCGGGACTAGCGGGTCCTACGAGCAGTACTTC	CASSETGTSGSYEQYF
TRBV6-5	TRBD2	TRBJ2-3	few	TGTGCCAGCAGTTCCCGGCGTAGCGGGAGCTCAGATACGCAGTATTTT	CASSSRRSGSSDTQYF
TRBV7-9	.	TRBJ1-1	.	TGTGCCAGCAGCCCAGCACCCGGGGGGGTCTTCATGAACACTGAAGCTTTCTTT	CASSPAPGGVFMNTEAFF
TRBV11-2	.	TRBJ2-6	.	TGTGCCAGCAGCTTGTGGCTCGCTGGGGCCAACGTCCTGACTTTC	CASSLWLAGANVLTF
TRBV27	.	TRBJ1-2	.	TGTGCCAGCAGTTTGTCCCTCGGGGGGCGGAATGGCTACACCTTC	CASSLSLGGRNGYTF
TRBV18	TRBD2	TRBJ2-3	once	TGTGCCAGCTCATCGATAGCGGGGGGCACAGATACGCAGTATTTT	CASSSIAGGTDTQYF
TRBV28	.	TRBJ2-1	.	TGTGCCACCACAGACGTCCTCTACAATGAGCAGTTCTTC	CATTDVLYNEQFF
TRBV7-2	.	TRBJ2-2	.	TGTGCCAGCAGCTTAGTTTCAACTAGTGGCACCGGGGAGCTGTTTTTT	CASSLVSTSGTGELFF
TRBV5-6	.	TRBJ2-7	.	TGTGCCAGCAGCGGTGCGGGCTCCTACGAGCAGTACTTC	CASSGAGSYEQYF
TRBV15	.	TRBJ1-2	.	TGTGCCACCAGCCTGCGGAGGGGCTCGGATGGCTACACCTTC	CATSLRRGSDGYTF
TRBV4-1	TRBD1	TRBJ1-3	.	TGCGCCAGCAGCCAACCGACAGGGGGAAGAAACACCATATATTTT	CASSQPTGGRNTIYF
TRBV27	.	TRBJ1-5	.	TGTGCCAGCAGTTTAAATTATCCGAACCCAGGGGTCGGTAATCAGCCCCAGCATTTT	CASSLNYPNPGVGNQPQHF